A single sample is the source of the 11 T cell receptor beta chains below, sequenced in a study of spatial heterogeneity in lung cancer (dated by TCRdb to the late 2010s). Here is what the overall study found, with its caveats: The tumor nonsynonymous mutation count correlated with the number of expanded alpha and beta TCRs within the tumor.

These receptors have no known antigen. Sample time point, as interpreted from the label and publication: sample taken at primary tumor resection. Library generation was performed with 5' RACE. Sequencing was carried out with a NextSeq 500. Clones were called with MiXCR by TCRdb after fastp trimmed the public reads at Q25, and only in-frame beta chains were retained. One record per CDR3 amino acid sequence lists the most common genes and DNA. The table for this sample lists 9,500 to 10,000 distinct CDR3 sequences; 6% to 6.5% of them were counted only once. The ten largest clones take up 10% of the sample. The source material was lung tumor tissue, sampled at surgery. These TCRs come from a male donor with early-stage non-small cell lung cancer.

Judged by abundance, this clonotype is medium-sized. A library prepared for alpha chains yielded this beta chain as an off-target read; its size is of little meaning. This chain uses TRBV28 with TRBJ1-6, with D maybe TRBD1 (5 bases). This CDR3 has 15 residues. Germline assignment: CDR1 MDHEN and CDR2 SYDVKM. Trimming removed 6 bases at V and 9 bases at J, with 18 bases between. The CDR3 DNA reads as TGTGCCAGCAGGCGCACAGGTGCCTTGGGTTCACCCCTCCACTTT. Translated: CASRRTGALGSPLHF.

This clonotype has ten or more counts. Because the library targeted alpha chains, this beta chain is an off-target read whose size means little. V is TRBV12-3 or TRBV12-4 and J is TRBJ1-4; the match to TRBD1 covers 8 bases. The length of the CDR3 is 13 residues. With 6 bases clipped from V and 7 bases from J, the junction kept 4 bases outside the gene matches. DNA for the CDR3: TGTGCCAGCAGGCAGGGGGCCGGTGAAAAACTGTTTTTT. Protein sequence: CASRQGAGEKLFF.

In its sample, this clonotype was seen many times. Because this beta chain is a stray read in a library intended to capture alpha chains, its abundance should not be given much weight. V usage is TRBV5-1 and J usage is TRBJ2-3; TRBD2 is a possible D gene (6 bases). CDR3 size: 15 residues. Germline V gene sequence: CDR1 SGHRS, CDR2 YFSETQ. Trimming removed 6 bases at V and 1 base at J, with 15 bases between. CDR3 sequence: CASNPREGGTDTQYF. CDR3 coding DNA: TGCGCCAGCAATCCGCGGGAAGGTGGCACAGATACGCAGTATTTT.

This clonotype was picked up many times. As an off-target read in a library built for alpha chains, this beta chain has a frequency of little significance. The CDR3 region has the DNA TGTGCCAGCAGTTATAAAGCGGGGGGTTGGGAGCAGTTCTTC. Protein sequence: CASSYKAGGWEQFF. V and J are TRBV27 and TRBJ2-1, with 9 bases fitting TRBD2. V dropped 4 bases and J dropped 10; count of bases not matched to a gene: 8. The CDR3 runs to 14 residues. The V gene's germline CDR1 is MNHEY and CDR2 SMNVEV (reference sequence).

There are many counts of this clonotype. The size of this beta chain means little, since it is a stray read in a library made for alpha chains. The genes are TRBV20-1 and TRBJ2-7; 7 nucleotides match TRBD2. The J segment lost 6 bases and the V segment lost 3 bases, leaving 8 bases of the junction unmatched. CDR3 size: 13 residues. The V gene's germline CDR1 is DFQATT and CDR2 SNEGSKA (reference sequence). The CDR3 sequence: CSARGGRAGEQYF. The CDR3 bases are TGCAGTGCTAGGGGCGGGAGAGCGGGCGAGCAGTACTTC.

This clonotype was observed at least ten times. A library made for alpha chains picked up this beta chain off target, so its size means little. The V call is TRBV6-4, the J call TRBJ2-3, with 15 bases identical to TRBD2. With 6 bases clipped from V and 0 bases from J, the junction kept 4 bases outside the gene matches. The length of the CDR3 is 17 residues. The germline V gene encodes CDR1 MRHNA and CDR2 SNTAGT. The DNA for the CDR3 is TGTGCCAGCAGCCGGACTAGCGGGAGGGCAAGCACAGATACGCAGTATTTT. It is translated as CASSRTSGRASTDTQYF.

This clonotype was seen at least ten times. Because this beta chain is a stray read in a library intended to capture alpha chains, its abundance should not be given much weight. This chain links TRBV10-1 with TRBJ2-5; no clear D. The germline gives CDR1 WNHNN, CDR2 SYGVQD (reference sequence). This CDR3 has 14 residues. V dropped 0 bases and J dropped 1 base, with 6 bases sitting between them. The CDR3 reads CASSESTFQETQYF. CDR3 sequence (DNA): TGCGCCAGCAGTGAGTCGACCTTCCAAGAGACCCAGTACTTC.

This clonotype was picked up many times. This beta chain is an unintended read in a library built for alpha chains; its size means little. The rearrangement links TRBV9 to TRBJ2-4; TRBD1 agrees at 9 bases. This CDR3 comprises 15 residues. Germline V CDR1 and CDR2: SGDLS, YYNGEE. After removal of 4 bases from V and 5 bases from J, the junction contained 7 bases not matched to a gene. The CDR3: CASSPRTGAQNIQYF. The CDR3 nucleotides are TGTGCCAGCAGCCCCCGGACAGGGGCCCAAAACATTCAGTACTTC.

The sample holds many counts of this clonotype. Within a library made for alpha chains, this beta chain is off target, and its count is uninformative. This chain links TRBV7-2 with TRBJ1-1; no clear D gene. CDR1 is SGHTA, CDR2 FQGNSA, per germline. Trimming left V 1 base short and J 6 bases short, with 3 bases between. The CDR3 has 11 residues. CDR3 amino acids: CASSLVSEAFF. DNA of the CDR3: TGTGCCAGCAGCTTAGTCTCTGAAGCTTTCTTT. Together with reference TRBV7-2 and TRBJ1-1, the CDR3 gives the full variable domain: GAGVSQSPSNKVTEKGKDVELRCDPISGHTALYWYRQSLGQGLEFLIYFQGNSAPDKSGLPSDRFSAERTGGSVSTLTIQRTQQEDSAVYLCASSLVSEAFFGQGTRLTVV.

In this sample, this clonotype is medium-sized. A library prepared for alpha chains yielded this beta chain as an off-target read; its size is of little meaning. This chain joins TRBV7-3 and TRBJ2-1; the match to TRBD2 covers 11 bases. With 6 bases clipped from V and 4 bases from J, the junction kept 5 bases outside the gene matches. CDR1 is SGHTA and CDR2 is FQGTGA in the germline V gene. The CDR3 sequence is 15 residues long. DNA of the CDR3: TGTGCCAGCAGTCCCACTAGCGGGAGTTACAATGAGCAGTTCTTC. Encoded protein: CASSPTSGSYNEQFF.

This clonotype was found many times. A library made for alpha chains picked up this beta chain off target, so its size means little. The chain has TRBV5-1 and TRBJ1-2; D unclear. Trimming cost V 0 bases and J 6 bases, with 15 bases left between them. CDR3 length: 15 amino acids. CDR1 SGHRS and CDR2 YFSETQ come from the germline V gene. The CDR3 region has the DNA TGCGCCAGCAGCTTGGAGTACGGGGTGGTAGATGGCTACACCTTC. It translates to CASSLEYGVVDGYTF.